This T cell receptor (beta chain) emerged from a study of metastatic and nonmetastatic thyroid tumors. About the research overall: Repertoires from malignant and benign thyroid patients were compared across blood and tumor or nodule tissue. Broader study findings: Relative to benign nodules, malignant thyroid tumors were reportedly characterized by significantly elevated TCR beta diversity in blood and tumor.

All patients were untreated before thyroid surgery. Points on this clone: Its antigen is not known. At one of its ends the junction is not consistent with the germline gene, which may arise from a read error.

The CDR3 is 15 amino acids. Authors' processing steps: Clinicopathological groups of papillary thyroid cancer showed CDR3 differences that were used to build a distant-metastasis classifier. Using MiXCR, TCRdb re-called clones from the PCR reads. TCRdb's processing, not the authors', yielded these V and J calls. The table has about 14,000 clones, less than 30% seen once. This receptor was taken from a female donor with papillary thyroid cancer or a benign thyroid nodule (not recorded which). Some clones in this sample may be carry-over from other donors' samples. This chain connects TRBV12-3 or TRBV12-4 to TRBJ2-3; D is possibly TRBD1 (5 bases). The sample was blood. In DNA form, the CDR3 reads TGTGCCAGCACCCTCGTGGACCCTATGACAGATACGCATTATTTT. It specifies CASTLVDPMTDTHYF.